This T cell receptor beta chain was obtained from a study of cytomegalovirus exposure and HLA in healthy donors. Study-level results: In vitro, three CMV-associated chains proved specific for CMV antigens. As a later analysis revealed, most CMV-associated TCR beta chains appeared HLA-restricted.

The table lists this clone with a few counts. What it recognizes is unknown. The PCR used 60 Vbeta and 13 Jbeta primers. Clones were sequenced by immunoSEQ multiplex PCR, and TCRdb holds only the in-frame ones, with some missing. The sample holds tens of thousands of clones; about 9.5% are singletons and the top ten take approximately 25%. Looked up from germline, CDR1 is LNHDA and CDR2 is SQIVND (reference sequence). The CDR3 has 16 amino acids. The V end was cut by 1 base, the J end by 5 bases, with 15 bases between. The rearrangement joins TRBV19 to TRBJ1-5; no reliable D call. Material for sequencing was PBMCs. This clonotype was sampled from a man in his sixties in good health and CMV-seropositive. CDR3 sequence: CASSIVPWEVDQPQHF. CDR3 coding DNA: TGTGCCAGTAGTATAGTCCCCTGGGAGGTCGATCAGCCCCAGCATTTT.